This TCR beta chain was captured in a study of blood T cell repertoires in COVID-19. This CDR3 spans 15 amino acids. Trimming took 3 bases from V and 3 from J, leaving 13 bases between them. Germline values: CDR1 LNHNV, CDR2 YYDKDF (reference sequence). The data were produced by immunoSEQ multiplex PCR, yet TCRdb's version contains in-frame clones alone and is incomplete. The sample lists roughly 500,000 clones; 80% to 90% were seen once. The chain couples TRBV15 to TRBJ2-3, with a weak D call TRBD1 (6 bases). This receptor was taken from a human donor in a cohort sampled during active COVID-19. Sequencing input: peripheral blood. This CDR3 reads CATSSQQGPTDTQYF. The CDR3 coding sequence is TGTGCCACCAGCAGCCAACAGGGTCCGACAGATACGCAGTATTTT.